This TCR beta chain was obtained from a study of PD-1 blockade in classical Hodgkin lymphoma. Findings and caveats of the study: The CD4+ diversity rise by C4D1 was clearest in complete responders.

In regard to this clone: Its specificity is unknown.

Some clones are missing from TCRdb's copy, which holds only in-frame ones; the method was immunoSEQ multiplex PCR. Here the sample spans approximately 13,000 clones, approximately 90% being singletons. The V end lost 2 bases, the J end lost 2 bases, and 9 bases lay between the germline ends. The germline V gene has CDR1 KGHSH and CDR2 LQKENI. CDR3 length: 14 amino acids. All patients experienced relapse after autologous stem cell transplantation, and brentuximab vedotin exposure was variable. The V gene is TRBV18, the J gene TRBJ1-1; D not resolved. This specimen was peripheral blood mononuclear cells (PBMCs), taken at baseline. The clonotype was recovered from a human donor with classical Hodgkin lymphoma. CDR3: CASSPSAANTEAFF. DNA for the CDR3: TGTGCCAGCTCACCATCGGCCGCTAACACTGAAGCTTTCTTT.